The 20 T cell receptor beta chains below all came from one sample that was sequenced in a study of beta chain features in type 1 diabetes. Whole-study findings and limits: Shortening of TCRB CDR3s, moderate but significant, appeared in all four CD4+ subsets of Type 1 diabetes patients.

Expressed TCRB transcripts were sequenced after all isolated RNA was converted to cDNA. This table comes from immunoSEQ multiplex PCR, and its TCRdb copy is limited to in-frame clones, with some not included. In the table there are a few hundred thousand clones, around an eighth of which are singletons. Which antigens these TCRs recognize remains unknown. The sample consisted of naive CD4+ T cells from blood. The source is a man younger than 40 with type 1 diabetes.

The CDR3 bases are TGTGCCAGCAGTCCAATAATCGACAGATACAACTACGAGCAGTACTTC. Translation gives CASSPIIDRYNYEQYF. The chain couples TRBV6-6 to TRBJ2-7, with D possibly matching TRBD1 (5 bases). The V end was cut by 5 bases, the J end by 3 bases, with 20 bases between. CDR1 and CDR2 (germline): MNHNY, SVGAGI (reference sequence). This CDR3 spans 16 amino acids.

The DNA for the CDR3 is TGTGCCACCAGCAGAGATCATGTCTCTGGAAACACCATATATTTT. It codes for CATSRDHVSGNTIYF. The chain has TRBV15 and TRBJ1-3; D gene uncertain. V was shortened by 0 bases and J by 0 bases, with 6 bases between the two germline ends. This CDR3 contains 15 residues. The germline V gene encodes CDR1 LNHNV and CDR2 YYDKDF (reference sequence). The complete variable domain, with remaining parts taken from reference TRBV15 and TRBJ1-3, reads DAMVIQNPRYQVTQFGKPVTLSCSQTLNHNVMYWYQQKSSQAPKLLFHYYDKDFNNEADTPDNFQSRRPNTSFCFLDIRSPGLGDTAMYLCATSRDHVSGNTIYFGEGSWLTVV.

The chain uses TRBV19 and TRBJ2-1; 10 bases align to TRBD2. Germline CDR1 and CDR2: LNHDA and SQIVND (reference sequence). The CDR3 is 16 residues long. V shed 0 bases, J shed 6 bases, and the junction held 5 bases outside the gene matches. The CDR3 sequence is CASSIERSGRGNEQFF. In nucleotides, the CDR3 is TGTGCCAGTAGTATAGAGAGGAGCGGGAGGGGCAATGAGCAGTTCTTC.

The CDR3 here is CAWSVGSSGANVLTF. The CDR3 DNA follows: TGTGCCTGGAGTGTAGGGAGCTCTGGGGCCAACGTCCTGACTTTC. V is TRBV30 and J is TRBJ2-6; a weak D match, TRBD2 (5 bases). This CDR3 has 15 amino acids. CDR1 and CDR2 (germline): GTSNPN, SVGIG (reference sequence). V gave up 0 bases and J gave up 0 bases, with 6 bases separating them. Variable domain in full (rest from reference TRBV30 and TRBJ2-6): SQTIHQWPATLVQPVGSPLSLECTVEGTSNPNLYWYRQAAGRGLQLLFYSVGIGQISSEVPQNLSASRPQDRQFILSSKKLLLSDSGFYLCAWSVGSSGANVLTFGAGSRLTVL.

V and J are TRBV5-5 and TRBJ1-5, with unresolved D. Germline V lookup: CDR1 SGHKS, CDR2 YYEKEE (reference sequence). The CDR3 has 12 amino acids. V was cut by 5 bases and J by 9 bases, with 12 bases left in between. The CDR3 sequence is CASSMSGVPQHF. In nucleotides, the CDR3 is TGTGCCAGCAGTATGTCCGGAGTGCCCCAGCATTTT.

This clone was counted only a few times. The J gene is TRBJ2-1, the V gene TRBV5-1; 15 bases align to TRBD2. Trimming took 4 bases from V and 10 from J; bases not matched to a gene: 9. The CDR3 is made up of 16 amino acids. Germline V gene data show CDR1 as SGHRS and CDR2 as YFSETQ. The CDR3 region has the DNA TGCGCCAGCAGCCCCGGACTAGCGGGAGGGGCCGGGGAGCAGTTCTTC. Residues: CASSPGLAGGAGEQFF.

The chain combines TRBV7-9 with TRBJ2-5, with 7 bases aligning to TRBD2. The germline CDR1 and CDR2 sequences are SEHNR and FQNEAQ (reference sequence). The J segment lost 5 bases and the V segment lost 5 bases, leaving 8 bases of the junction unmatched. The CDR3 loop spans 14 amino acids. CDR3 amino acids: CASSRGLGQETQYF. The DNA of the CDR3 is TGTGCCAGCAGCCGCGGACTAGGCCAGGAGACCCAGTACTTC.

In its sample, this clone was seen a few times. This rearrangement joins TRBV29-1 to TRBJ1-1; 8 nucleotides match TRBD1. Looked up from germline, CDR1 is SQVTM and CDR2 is ANQGSEA. The ends lost 7 bases at V and 6 bases at J; junction bases unmatched: 10. The CDR3 runs 13 residues. CDR3 region: CSADPTGGPEAFF. DNA for the CDR3: TGCAGCGCTGACCCCACAGGGGGACCTGAAGCTTTCTTT. The variable domain in full, completed from reference TRBV29-1 and TRBJ1-1, reads SAVISQKPSRDICQRGTSLTIQCQVDSQVTMMFWYRQQPGQSLTLIATANQGSEATYESGFVIDKFPISRPNLTFSTLTVSNMSPEDSSIYLCSADPTGGPEAFFGQGTRLTVV.

This clone was seen a handful of times. The V call is TRBV7-9, the J call TRBJ2-3, with TRBD1 identical over 9 bases. Germline V gives CDR1 SEHNR, CDR2 FQNEAQ (reference sequence). Trimming cost V 7 bases and J 1 base; bases outside gene matches: 3. CDR3 size: 14 residues. The CDR3 reads CASTWDRGTDTQYF. The CDR3 coding sequence is TGTGCCAGCACCTGGGACAGGGGCACAGATACGCAGTATTTT.

This clone has a handful of counts. The chain is built from TRBV6-4 and TRBJ2-1, with 9 bases identical to TRBD2. V lost 8 bases and J lost 8; bases outside the gene matches: 13. This CDR3 has 15 residues. The V gene's germline CDR1 is MRHNA and CDR2 SNTAGT. This CDR3 is CASSGGSGSSDEQFF. In DNA form, the CDR3 reads TGTGCCAGCTCCGGTGGTAGCGGGAGTTCCGATGAGCAGTTCTTC.

The V call is TRBV7-9, the J call TRBJ1-5; TRBD1 matches at 7 bases. This CDR3 is 15 amino acids long. V was pared by 5 bases and J by 5 bases, with 9 bases of the junction left unmatched. Germline-derived CDR1 and CDR2 are SEHNR and FQNEAQ (reference sequence). The CDR3 DNA is TGTGCCAGCAGCAATGACAGGGCCCTAGATCAGCCCCAGCATTTT. It specifies CASSNDRALDQPQHF. Full variable domain (remainder filled in from reference TRBV7-9 and TRBJ1-5): DTGVSQNPRHKITKRGQNVTFRCDPISEHNRLYWYRQTLGQGPEFLTYFQNEAQLEKSRLLSDRFSAERPKGSFSTLEIQRTEQGDSAMYLCASSNDRALDQPQHFGDGTRLSIL.

This clone was seen a few times. The V call is TRBV5-4, the J call TRBJ1-1; possibly TRBD1 for D (5 bases). The germline V gene encodes CDR1 SGHNT and CDR2 YYREEE (reference sequence). Trimming took 4 bases from V and 1 from J, leaving 11 bases between them. The CDR3 has 14 residues. CDR3 sequence: CASSRPQGNTEAFF. The CDR3 DNA is TGTGCCAGCAGCCGCCCTCAGGGGAACACTGAAGCTTTCTTT.

As for this clone: Other DNA sequences in this sample translate to the same CDR3. CDR3 bases: TGCGCCAGCAGCTTGGGACAGAACAATCAGCCCCAGCATTTT. Translated: CASSLGQNNQPQHF. V is TRBV5-1 and J is TRBJ1-5; TRBD1 is a possible D gene (5 bases). This CDR3 has 14 amino acids. The germline gives CDR1 SGHRS, CDR2 YFSETQ. Between the trimmed V and J ends, which lost 0 bases and 3 bases, there was a span of 7 bases.

V is TRBV2 and J is TRBJ2-1; 7 bases agree with TRBD1. This CDR3 spans 14 amino acids. Germline V gene lookup returns CDR1 SNHLY and CDR2 FYNNEI. Trimming at V came to 7 bases and at J to 10 bases, leaving 13 bases not matched to a gene. The CDR3: CASNRQGPPLEQFF. The CDR3 DNA reads as TGTGCCAGCAATCGACAGGGACCCCCTTTGGAGCAGTTCTTC. Together with reference TRBV2 and TRBJ2-1, the CDR3 gives the full variable domain: EPEVTQTPSHQVTQMGQEVILRCVPISNHLYFYWYRQILGQKVEFLVSFYNNEISEKSEIFDDQFSVERPDGSNFTLKIRSTKLEDSAMYFCASNRQGPPLEQFFGPGTRLTVL.

This clone was seen a handful of times. The rearrangement links TRBV9 to TRBJ2-2, with D possibly being TRBD2 (5 bases). The CDR3 has 16 residues. Germline V gives CDR1 SGDLS, CDR2 YYNGEE. V was trimmed by 0 bases and J by 2 bases, leaving 11 bases between them. This CDR3 reads CASSVGWRVNTGELFF. The DNA for the CDR3 is TGTGCCAGCAGCGTAGGGTGGCGGGTAAACACCGGGGAGCTGTTTTTT.

This clone was counted only a few times. The chain joins TRBV30 to TRBJ1-5; TRBD1 matches 10 bases. The CDR3 covers 13 residues. J was trimmed by 13 bases and V by 2 bases; bases with no gene match: 8. The germline V gene has CDR1 GTSNPN and CDR2 SVGIG (reference sequence). The CDR3 loop is CAWSFRDRGLQHF. The CDR3 bases are TGTGCCTGGAGTTTTAGGGACAGGGGTCTTCAGCATTTT.

V and J are TRBV7-2 and TRBJ1-1, with a weak D call TRBD1 (5 bases). The CDR3 is made up of 12 amino acids. The V and J ends lost 3 bases and 6 bases respectively, with 8 bases between them. Germline CDR1 and CDR2: SGHTA and FQGNSA. CDR3 nucleotide sequence: TGTGCCAGCAGCTTCGACAGAGCTGAAGCTTTCTTT. The encoded protein is CASSFDRAEAFF.

This chain uses TRBV30 with TRBJ2-5; possible D gene TRBD2, 6 bases. CDR3 size: 13 residues. From germline, CDR1 is GTSNPN and CDR2 SVGIG (reference sequence). Deletions cut 0 bases from V and 5 bases from J, with 10 bases between. The chain's CDR3 is CAWSVGGGETQYF. CDR3 DNA: TGTGCCTGGAGTGTGGGAGGCGGCGAGACCCAGTACTTC.

V usage is TRBV6-6 and J usage is TRBJ2-3; no clear D gene. The CDR3 has 13 amino acids. Trimming shortened V by 10 bases and J by 0 bases, and 11 bases separated the two germline ends. The germline V gene has CDR1 MNHNY and CDR2 SVGAGI (reference sequence). Here the CDR3 DNA reads TGTGCCACCTCTCAAGCCAGCACAGATACGCAGTATTTT. Translated: CATSQASTDTQYF.

This clone has more than one count but fewer than ten. The CDR3 DNA sequence: TGTGCCAGCAGTTCCAGCGGGACTGATGAGCAGTTCTTC. Residues: CASSSSGTDEQFF. The rearrangement joins TRBV28 to TRBJ2-1; 7 nucleotides line up with TRBD2. CDR3 length equals 13 residues. With 4 bases clipped from V and 8 bases from J, the junction kept 5 bases outside the gene matches. Germline CDR1 reads MDHEN; CDR2 reads SYDVKM.